The rows below give T cell receptor beta chains drawn from one sample of a study of blood T cell repertoires in COVID-19. Libraries were prepared by immunoSEQ multiplex PCR; TCRdb keeps only in-frame clonotypes and omits some of them. The sample holds approximately 180,000 clones, 70% to 90% seen once. Sequencing used peripheral blood. Receptor source: a person aged 70 to 80 with COVID-19, enrolled during active disease. The CDR3 runs from the conserved cysteine through the conserved F or W. The D gene is left open where the match is weak. Clone sizes are given selectively: once, few, many, or a class where the clone is expanded.

d_gene | j_gene | abundance | v_gene | CDR3aa | CDR3nt
TRBD1 | TRBJ1-5 | NA | TRBV5-8 | CASSLLFGGQGQNEDQPQHF | TGTGCCAGCAGCTTGCTCTTTGGGGGACAGGGCCAAAACGAAGATCAGCCCCAGCATTTT
TRBD1 | TRBJ2-5 | NA | TRBV4-3 | CASSQVSGQGMETQYF | TGCGCCAGCAGCCAAGTTTCGGGACAGGGAATGGAGACCCAGTACTTC
TRBD2 | TRBJ2-4 | NA | TRBV7-9 | CASSSGLAGGNIQYF | TGTGCCAGCAGCTCAGGACTAGCGGGAGGAAACATTCAGTACTTC
NA | TRBJ2-6 | NA | TRBV11-2 | CASSLDRGAGANVLTF | TGTGCCAGCAGCTTAGATCGGGGTGCCGGGGCCAACGTCCTGACTTTC
NA | TRBJ2-7 | NA | TRBV7-8 | CASSFGHTSYEQYF | TGTGCCAGCAGCTTTGGACATACATCCTACGAGCAGTACTTC
NA | TRBJ1-2 | NA | TRBV11-2 | CASSLVHREYGYTF | TGTGCCAGCAGCTTAGTCCACAGGGAATACGGCTACACCTTC
NA | TRBJ1-2 | NA | TRBV25-1 | CASRISGSNYGYTF | TGTGCCAGCAGAATCTCAGGGTCTAACTATGGCTACACCTTC
TRBD1 | TRBJ1-6 | NA | TRBV9 | CASTPGDSSYNSPLHF | TGTGCCAGCACCCCAGGGGACAGCTCCTATAATTCACCCCTCCACTTT
NA | TRBJ1-5 | NA | TRBV3-1/TRBV3-2 | CASSQSGISNQPQHF | TGTGCCAGCAGCCAGTCAGGGATTAGCAATCAGCCCCAGCATTTT
TRBD2 | TRBJ2-1 | NA | TRBV3-1/TRBV3-2 | CASSQVDSGGASYEQFF | TGTGCCAGCAGCCAAGTCGATAGCGGGGGGGCCTCTTATGAGCAGTTCTTC
NA | TRBJ1-2 | NA | TRBV7-3 | CASSLSPVGVGGYTF | TGTGCCAGCAGCTTATCTCCGGTAGGGGTTGGGGGCTACACCTTC
NA | TRBJ2-1 | NA | TRBV11-2 | CASSLSGSEQFF | TGTGCCAGCAGCTTATCTGGGAGTGAGCAGTTCTTC
NA | TRBJ2-7 | many | TRBV7-2 | CASSLSLVRRATAYEQYF | TGTGCCAGCAGCTTATCCCTTGTGCGGCGGGCCACCGCCTACGAGCAGTACTTC
TRBD1 | TRBJ2-1 | NA | TRBV28 | CASSPNAGTGTIGEQFF | TGTGCCAGCAGTCCAAACGCCGGGACAGGGACTATAGGAGAGCAGTTCTTC
NA | TRBJ2-7 | NA | TRBV9 | CASSYTASGTEQYF | TGTGCCAGCAGTTACACCGCTTCGGGGACAGAGCAGTACTTC
TRBD2 | TRBJ2-1 | NA | TRBV19 | CASSITSGRVYNEQFF | TGTGCCAGTTCCATTACTAGCGGGAGGGTTTACAATGAGCAGTTCTTC
NA | TRBJ2-2 | NA | TRBV27 | CASSLFPRGTGELFF | TGTGCCAGCAGTTTATTCCCCAGGGGAACCGGGGAGCTGTTTTTT
NA | TRBJ2-7 | NA | TRBV29-1 | CSVVIPGSIYEQYF | TGCAGCGTTGTCATACCGGGGTCCATCTACGAGCAGTACTTC
TRBD1 | TRBJ2-5 | NA | TRBV12-5 | CASGGGQGLQETQYF | TGTGCTAGTGGTGGTGGACAGGGCTTACAAGAGACCCAGTACTTC
NA | TRBJ2-7 | NA | TRBV18 | CASSPMEGINEQYF | TGTGCCAGCTCACCGATGGAGGGTATTAACGAGCAGTACTTC
TRBD1 | TRBJ1-1 | NA | TRBV6-4 | CASSDSTGAATEAFF | TGTGCCAGCAGTGACAGCACAGGGGCGGCCACTGAAGCTTTCTTT
NA | TRBJ2-1 | NA | TRBV27 | CASSLAGLLYNEQFF | TGTGCCAGCAGTTTGGCGGGATTACTTTACAATGAGCAGTTCTTC
NA | TRBJ1-2 | NA | TRBV6-5 | CASRVQGSNYGYTF | TGTGCCAGCAGGGTACAGGGATCTAACTATGGCTACACCTTC
NA | TRBJ1-5 | NA | TRBV11-1 | CASSFNRDYQPQHF | TGTGCCAGCAGCTTCAACAGGGATTACCAGCCCCAGCATTTT
TRBD1 | TRBJ2-1 | NA | TRBV7-7 | CASSLGQNNEQFF | TGTGCCAGCAGCCTGGGACAGAACAATGAGCAGTTCTTC
NA | TRBJ2-3 | NA | TRBV5-4 | CASSEKQGPPPDTQYF | TGTGCCAGCAGCGAAAAACAGGGCCCTCCACCAGATACGCAGTATTTT
TRBD2 | TRBJ2-7 | NA | TRBV6-2/TRBV6-3 | CASSPRLTSGYEQYF | TGTGCCAGCAGCCCGAGACTAACTAGCGGGTACGAGCAGTACTTC
NA | TRBJ2-3 | NA | TRBV12-3/TRBV12-4 | CASRYLSTDTQYF | TGTGCCAGCAGGTACTTGAGCACAGATACGCAGTATTTT
TRBD2 | TRBJ2-7 | NA | TRBV2 | CASSESVVSGRSYEQYF | TGTGCCAGCAGTGAATCGGTTGTTAGCGGGAGATCCTACGAGCAGTACTTC
NA | TRBJ2-3 | NA | TRBV7-2 | CASAAFTRTDTQYF | TGTGCCAGCGCCGCCTTCACTAGAACCGATACGCAGTATTTT
TRBD1 | TRBJ1-1 | NA | TRBV28 | CASSTGDNTEAFF | TGTGCCAGCAGTACAGGGGACAACACTGAAGCTTTCTTT
NA | TRBJ2-2 | NA | TRBV19 | CASSPYLRGGSTGELFF | TGTGCCAGTAGTCCGTACCTGAGGGGGGGCAGCACCGGGGAGCTGTTTTTT
NA | TRBJ2-7 | NA | TRBV7-9 | CASSLSDPTYEQYF | TGTGCCAGCAGCTTAAGCGACCCAACCTACGAGCAGTACTTC
TRBD1 | TRBJ1-1 | NA | TRBV5-1 | CASSRRGQANTEAFF | TGCGCCAGCAGCCGGCGAGGACAGGCAAACACTGAAGCTTTCTTT
TRBD1 | TRBJ1-1 | NA | TRBV7-2 | CASSIQGGQNTEAFF | TGTGCCAGCAGCATCCAGGGGGGACAGAACACTGAAGCTTTCTTT
NA | TRBJ1-1 | few | TRBV18 | CASSQSAVNTEAFF | TGTGCCAGCTCACAATCTGCAGTGAACACTGAAGCTTTCTTT
TRBD2 | TRBJ2-5 | NA | TRBV27 | CASSLRRPGLAGGRQETQYF | TGTGCCAGCAGTCTCCGGAGACCGGGACTAGCGGGGGGGAGACAAGAGACCCAGTACTTC
TRBD1 | TRBJ1-1 | few | TRBV25-1 | CASSRTGATEAFF | TGTGCCAGCAGTCGTACAGGGGCCACTGAAGCTTTCTTT
NA | TRBJ1-2 | many | TRBV24-1 | CATSVPGRLGDGYTF | TGTGCCACCAGTGTACCAGGACGACTAGGGGATGGCTACACCTTC
TRBD1 | TRBJ2-7 | NA | TRBV14 | CASSQVGDRAYEQYF | TGTGCCAGCAGCCAAGTTGGGGACAGAGCCTACGAGCAGTACTTC
NA | TRBJ2-7 | few | TRBV5-1 | CASSLEGYEQYF | TGCGCCAGCAGCTTGGAGGGGTACGAGCAGTACTTC
TRBD2 | TRBJ2-2 | NA | TRBV13 | CASSATSGRASRELFF | TGTGCCAGCAGCGCCACTAGCGGGAGGGCCTCCCGGGAGCTGTTTTTT
TRBD2 | TRBJ2-3 | NA | TRBV5-4 | CASSLLRAVLAGNTDTQYF | TGTGCCAGCAGCTTGCTTCGGGCGGTATTAGCGGGGAACACAGATACGCAGTATTTT
NA | TRBJ2-5 | few | TRBV10-3 | CAISRDTQETQYF | TGTGCCATCAGTCGGGACACACAAGAGACCCAGTACTTC
NA | TRBJ2-2 | once | TRBV27 | CASSLGPGHPNTGELFF | TGTGCCAGCAGTTTAGGACCGGGACATCCAAACACCGGGGAGCTGTTTTTT